A selection of T cell receptor beta chains follows, all from one sample in a study of blood T cell repertoires in COVID-19. Some clones are missing from TCRdb's copy, which holds only in-frame ones; the method was immunoSEQ multiplex PCR. The sample carries about 240,000 clones, 80% to 90% recorded once. Source material: PBMCs or T cells enriched from blood (not recorded which). The receptors were gathered from a woman aged 25 to 39 with acute COVID-19. The CDR3 runs from the conserved cysteine through the conserved F or W. Each record gives: CDR3 protein, CDR3 DNA, V gene, clone size, D gene, J gene. D genes are given only for firm matches. Not all rows give a size; the values are once, few, many and, for expanded clones, a class.

CDR3: CASRSGGAGELFF; DNA: TGTGCCAGCAGGTCCGGGGGGGCCGGGGAGCTGTTTTTT; V: TRBV12-3/TRBV12-4; size: .; D: TRBD2; J: TRBJ2-2
CDR3: CASSHTSLTETQYF; DNA: TGTGCCAGCAGCCATACTAGCTTAACAGAGACCCAGTACTTC; V: TRBV5-8; size: .; D: .; J: TRBJ2-5
CDR3: CASSLVGAGGFNEQFF; DNA: TGCGCCAGCAGCTTGGTTGGTGCGGGGGGATTTAATGAGCAGTTCTTC; V: TRBV5-1; size: .; D: TRBD2; J: TRBJ2-1
CDR3: CSARQGGSYGYTF; DNA: TGCAGCGCCCGACAGGGGGGTTCATATGGCTACACCTTC; V: TRBV29-1; size: .; D: TRBD1; J: TRBJ1-2
CDR3: CASSQEQGDDNEQFF; DNA: TGCGCCAGCAGCCAAGAACAGGGCGATGACAATGAGCAGTTCTTC; V: TRBV4-3; size: once; D: .; J: TRBJ2-1
CDR3: CASSTGGPWDTQYF; DNA: TGTGCCAGTAGTACGGGGGGGCCGTGGGATACGCAGTATTTT; V: TRBV19; size: .; D: TRBD2; J: TRBJ2-3
CDR3: CASSGGDATGYTF; DNA: TGCGCCAGCAGCGGAGGGGACGCGACGGGCTACACCTTC; V: TRBV5-1; size: few; D: .; J: TRBJ1-2
CDR3: CASSHGTDSYNSPLHF; DNA: TGTGCCAGCAGCCACGGGACAGACTCCTATAATTCACCCCTCCACTTT; V: TRBV3-1/TRBV3-2; size: .; D: TRBD1; J: TRBJ1-6
CDR3: CASSDLDRATGELFF; DNA: TGTGCCAGCAGCGATCTTGACAGAGCAACCGGGGAGCTGTTTTTT; V: TRBV7-9; size: .; D: .; J: TRBJ2-2
CDR3: CASIGLAGGSGNNEQFF; DNA: TGTGCCAGTATCGGACTAGCGGGGGGCAGCGGAAACAATGAGCAGTTCTTC; V: TRBV19; size: .; D: TRBD2; J: TRBJ2-1
CDR3: CASSYSAVGLTEAFF; DNA: TGTGCCAGCAGTTACTCGGCGGTTGGTCTCACTGAAGCTTTCTTT; V: TRBV6-5; size: .; D: .; J: TRBJ1-1